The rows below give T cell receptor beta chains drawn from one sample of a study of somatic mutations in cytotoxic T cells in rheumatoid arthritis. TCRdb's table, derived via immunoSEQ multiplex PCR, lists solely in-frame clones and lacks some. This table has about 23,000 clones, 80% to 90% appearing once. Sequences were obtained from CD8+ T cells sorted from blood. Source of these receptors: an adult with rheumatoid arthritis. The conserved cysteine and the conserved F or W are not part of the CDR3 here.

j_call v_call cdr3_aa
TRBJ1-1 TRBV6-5 ASSLGQNTEAF
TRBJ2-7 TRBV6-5 ASSNRGPSYEQY
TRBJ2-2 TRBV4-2 ASSQDSTGRTGELF
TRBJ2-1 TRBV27 ASSWYNEQF
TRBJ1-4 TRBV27 ASSLNLGSANEKLF
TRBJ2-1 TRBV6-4 ASSDSSDMGGEQF
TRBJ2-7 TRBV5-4 ASSEGNEQY
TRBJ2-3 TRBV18 ASSQQSPTDTQY
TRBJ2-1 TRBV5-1 ASRWTSGVGNEQF
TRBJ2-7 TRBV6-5 ASSYSAGSYEQY
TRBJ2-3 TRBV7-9 ASSAGPSGTDTQY
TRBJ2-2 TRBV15 ATSSSGQGETGELF
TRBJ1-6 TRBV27 ASSSRPSYNSPLH
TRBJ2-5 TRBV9 ASSGGGAEPETQY
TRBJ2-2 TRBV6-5 ASSYSMGTNTGELF
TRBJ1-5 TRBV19 ASKDLQGFAQH
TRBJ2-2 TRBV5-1 ASSLSWTQGRGGELF
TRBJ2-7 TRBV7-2 ASSSLGATNYEQY
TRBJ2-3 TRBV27 ASSLVGDEDTQY
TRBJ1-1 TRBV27 ASSLWGNTEAF
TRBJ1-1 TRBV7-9 ASTLGYTEAF
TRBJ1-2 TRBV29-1 SVDKGNYGYT
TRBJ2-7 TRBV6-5 ASRGTSGPYEQY